A single sample gave rise to the 25 T cell receptor beta chains below, sequenced in a study of graft-versus-host responses after intestinal transplantation. Profiled with immunoSEQ multiplex PCR; TCRdb holds only in-frame clones, not every one. The table lists some 140,000 clones, approximately 94% of them singletons, with over 0.15% in the top ten. No cognate antigen is known for these TCRs. The sequencing used unstimulated CD4+ T cells sorted from spleen or lymph node cells, collected before intestinal transplant. These receptors were taken from a human donor who received an intestinal transplant.

The CDR3 here is CSGMTGIGEKLFF. DNA of the CDR3: TGCAGCGGAATGACAGGGATAGGGGAAAAACTGTTTTTT. This chain links TRBV29-1 with TRBJ1-4, with TRBD1 identical over 7 bases. The CDR3 consists of 13 residues. Germline trimming cut 7 bases from V and 8 bases from J; bases unmatched to any gene: 10. From germline, CDR1 is SQVTM and CDR2 ANQGSEA.

V gene TRBV2 combines with J gene TRBJ2-1; TRBD2 matches at 8 bases. The CDR3 runs to 13 residues. Germline values: CDR1 SNHLY, CDR2 FYNNEI. The V gene end was trimmed by 9 bases and the J gene end by 4 bases; junction bases not matched to a gene: 5. CDR3 coding DNA: TGTGCCAGAAGCGGGGGTTCTTACAATGAGCAGTTCTTC. Translation: CARSGGSYNEQFF. The full variable domain, in which reference TRBV2 and TRBJ2-1 provide the parts outside the CDR3, is EPEVTQTPSHQVTQMGQEVILRCVPISNHLYFYWYRQILGQKVEFLVSFYNNEISEKSEIFDDQFSVERPDGSNFTLKIRSTKLEDSAMYFCARSGGSYNEQFFGPGTRLTVL.

J is TRBJ1-2 and V is TRBV28, with D uncertain. V gave up 2 bases and J gave up 6 bases, with 7 bases separating them. Germline CDR1 and CDR2: MDHEN and SYDVKM. This CDR3 has 12 amino acids. The CDR3 loop is CASSLPGDGYTF. The CDR3 DNA follows: TGTGCCAGCAGTTTACCAGGTGATGGCTACACCTTC.

The V call is TRBV6-6, the J call TRBJ1-4; 7 bases align to TRBD1. The CDR3 covers 12 residues. V shed 7 bases and J 5 bases; nucleotides not matched to a gene: 1. CDR1 MNHNY and CDR2 SVGAGI come from the germline V gene (reference sequence). The CDR3 bases are TGTGCCAGCAAGGGGGCAAATGAAAAACTGTTTTTT. This codes for CASKGANEKLFF.

This sequence joins TRBV11-3 and TRBJ1-6; the D gene is possibly TRBD1 (5 bases). V shed 0 bases and J shed 9 bases, with 9 bases lying between them. Germline V gene lookup returns CDR1 SGHNT and CDR2 YENEEA. The CDR3 has 14 amino acids. The CDR3: CASSLDGGFSPLHF. The DNA for the CDR3 is TGTGCCAGCAGCTTAGATGGGGGATTTTCACCCCTCCACTTT.

The DNA of the CDR3 is TGTGCCAGCAGTGAAAATAGGGGGGGCCGTTGGGAGACCCAGTACTTC. Residues: CASSENRGGRWETQYF. V gene TRBV6-1 combines with J gene TRBJ2-5; D is possibly TRBD2 (7 bases). Germline lookup yields CDR1 MNHNS and CDR2 SASEGT. Between the trimmed V and J ends, which lost 2 bases and 5 bases, there was a span of 18 bases. The CDR3 totals 16 residues.

The CDR3 spells CATSGRSNRGRRQPQHF. The CDR3 coding sequence is TGTGCCACCAGCGGGCGAAGTAACAGGGGGCGCAGGCAGCCCCAGCATTTT. The chain is built from TRBV15 and TRBJ1-5, with TRBD1 identical over 9 bases. J gave up 7 bases and V 5 bases, and 15 bases lay outside the gene matches. This CDR3 is 17 amino acids long. Germline V gene lookup returns CDR1 LNHNV and CDR2 YYDKDF (reference sequence). The full variable domain, with the rest looked up from reference TRBV15 and TRBJ1-5, is DAMVIQNPRYQVTQFGKPVTLSCSQTLNHNVMYWYQQKSSQAPKLLFHYYDKDFNNEADTPDNFQSRRPNTSFCFLDIRSPGLGDTAMYLCATSGRSNRGRRQPQHFGDGTRLSIL.

This chain uses TRBV21-1 with TRBJ2-1; the DNA was not compared with TRBD1, the D call given in the table. TRBV21-1 is a listed pseudogene. The CDR3 spans 14 residues. The chain's CDR3 is CASSKGPGHNEQFF. The CDR3 DNA reads TGTGCCAGCAGCAAAGGGCCAGGGCACAATGAGCAGTTCTTC.

The V call is TRBV4-2, the J call TRBJ2-3; TRBD2 matches 7 bases. Germline loops: CDR1 LGHNA, CDR2 YNFKEQ. The junction had 11 bases not matched to a gene; V was cut back by 3 bases and J by 5 bases. The CDR3 totals 16 residues. The CDR3 DNA follows: TGTGCCAGCAGCCAGAATCGGGGGGTCCAGCAAGATACGCAGTATTTT. Protein product: CASSQNRGVQQDTQYF.

CDR3 DNA sequence: TGTGCCAGCAGTTACTCGAGGGACTCCAATGAGCAGTTCTTC. Translated, it gives CASSYSRDSNEQFF. The chain links TRBV6-5 to TRBJ2-1, with a possible D match to TRBD2 (6 bases). This CDR3 contains 14 residues. V lost 0 bases and J 6 bases, leaving 9 bases between the germline ends. Germline CDR1 and CDR2: MNHEY and SVGAGI.

The chain carries TRBV5-6 and TRBJ1-1; 7 positions agree with TRBD1. Germline V lookup: CDR1 SGHDT, CDR2 YYEEEE. CDR3 length equals 14 residues. V was clipped by 2 bases and J by 3 bases; unmatched bases: 4. CDR3: CASSFQGGDTEAFF. The CDR3 region has the DNA TGTGCCAGCAGCTTCCAGGGGGGGGACACTGAAGCTTTCTTT.

In this sample, this clone turned up once. This rearrangement joins TRBV11-2 to TRBJ2-5; D is uncertain. The V end lost 3 bases, the J end lost 2 bases, and 7 bases lay between the germline ends. Per germline, CDR1 SGHAT and CDR2 FQNNGV. The CDR3 runs to 13 residues. Here the CDR3 DNA reads TGTGCCAGCAGCTTTGATATGCAAGAGACCCAGTACTTC. Residues: CASSFDMQETQYF.

The chain joins TRBV5-6 to TRBJ2-7; 10 bases match TRBD2. Germline values: CDR1 SGHDT, CDR2 YYEEEE. CDR3 size: 15 residues. J lost 6 bases, V lost 0 bases, and 6 bases had no gene match. The CDR3 is CASSLGTSGGIEQYF. The CDR3 DNA follows: TGTGCCAGCAGCTTGGGGACTAGCGGAGGTATCGAGCAGTACTTC.

The rearrangement joins TRBV6-5 to TRBJ2-2; D not certain. V lost 5 bases and J 5 bases, leaving 12 bases between the germline ends. CDR3 length: 14 residues. Per the germline V gene, CDR1 is MNHEY and CDR2 is SVGAGI. The CDR3 DNA reads TGTGCCAGCAGTGAACGACACCTTACCGGGGAGCTGTTTTTT. The encoded protein is CASSERHLTGELFF.

V usage is TRBV7-8 and J usage is TRBJ1-6; 7 nucleotides match TRBD1. J was trimmed by 6 bases and V by 0 bases; bases with no gene match: 5. The CDR3 has 16 amino acids. Germline V CDR1 and CDR2: SGHVS, FQNEAQ. The CDR3 loop is CASSLAQGYINSPLHF. The CDR3 DNA sequence: TGTGCCAGCAGCTTAGCACAGGGGTATATTAATTCACCCCTCCACTTT.

This sequence joins TRBV7-2 and TRBJ2-3, with 9 bases matching TRBD2. The CDR3 spans 15 residues. In germline, CDR1 is SGHTA, CDR2 FQGNSA. V was pared by 3 bases and J by 2 bases, with 3 bases of the junction left unmatched. The CDR3 sequence is CASSFSGGNTDTQYF. The CDR3 DNA reads as TGTGCCAGCAGCTTTAGCGGGGGAAACACAGATACGCAGTATTTT.

The chain is built from TRBV9 and TRBJ2-7; D tentatively reads TRBD1 or TRBD2 (6 bases each). Germline V gives CDR1 SGDLS, CDR2 YYNGEE. Trimming cost V 0 bases and J 6 bases, with 13 bases left between them. The CDR3 runs 14 residues. CDR3 nucleotide sequence: TGTGCCAGCAGCGTAGAGGAGAGGGGGGCCGAGCAGTACTTC. This gives the protein CASSVEERGAEQYF.

The V and J genes are TRBV30 and TRBJ2-7; either TRBD1 or TRBD2 may fit D (5 bases each). Trimming took off 0 bases at V and 2 bases at J, with 11 bases between the two ends. Looked up from germline, CDR1 is GTSNPN and CDR2 is SVGIG (reference sequence). The CDR3 is made up of 14 amino acids. CDR3 nucleotides: TGTGCCTGGAGTGTACGAGGGGTCACCTACGAGCAGTACTTC. It specifies CAWSVRGVTYEQYF.

The rearrangement joins TRBV7-9 to TRBJ2-6; 9 bases map to TRBD1. Germline V CDR1 and CDR2: SEHNR, FQNEAQ (reference sequence). The CDR3 has 19 amino acids. V lost 6 bases and J lost 1; bases outside the gene matches: 13. The CDR3 region is CASRAGTGKEFSGANVLTF. For the CDR3, the DNA is TGTGCCAGCAGAGCCGGGACAGGGAAGGAATTTTCTGGGGCCAACGTCCTGACTTTC.

The V gene is TRBV19, the J gene TRBJ2-1; no clear D. The CDR3 totals 14 residues. From germline, CDR1 is LNHDA and CDR2 SQIVND (reference sequence). The V end was cut by 3 bases, the J end by 10 bases, with 16 bases between. The CDR3 spells CASSIQFGEWEQFF. The CDR3 DNA follows: TGTGCCAGTAGTATTCAGTTTGGCGAATGGGAGCAGTTCTTC.

This clone appeared a few times. V gene TRBV18 combines with J gene TRBJ1-1, with TRBD1 matching over 7 bases. Per germline, CDR1 KGHSH and CDR2 LQKENI. After removal of 2 bases from V and 5 bases from J, the junction contained 11 bases not matched to a gene. The length of the CDR3 is 16 residues. CDR3 sequence reads: CASSPIVDREGTEAFF. The DNA for the CDR3 is TGTGCCAGCTCACCAATCGTAGACAGGGAGGGTACTGAAGCTTTCTTT.

The chain is built from TRBV2 and TRBJ2-1; TRBD2 aligns across 7 bases. CDR3 size: 19 residues. CDR1 is SNHLY and CDR2 is FYNNEI in the germline V gene. V dropped 4 bases and J dropped 6; count of bases not matched to a gene: 21. The CDR3 nucleotides are TGTGCCAGCAGTGCAGCGGCGGGAAAAAGCGGGAAGTTTATCAATGAGCAGTTCTTC. It specifies CASSAAAGKSGKFINEQFF.

J is TRBJ2-2 and V is TRBV9, with D perhaps matching TRBD1 (5 bases). The ends were cut back, 0 bases at V and 3 bases at J, with 9 bases in the middle. Germline V gene lookup returns CDR1 SGDLS and CDR2 YYNGEE. CDR3 length equals 15 residues. CDR3 protein: CASSVEGRDTGELFF. The CDR3, as DNA: TGTGCCAGCAGCGTAGAGGGCAGGGACACCGGGGAGCTGTTTTTT.

CDR3 in DNA: TGTGCCAGCAGTCTGTCGGGCCAGGCATCTGGCTACACCTTC. It encodes CASSLSGQASGYTF. The genes are TRBV6-5 and TRBJ1-2; D is ambiguous. Trimming removed 5 bases from V and 7 bases from J, with 17 bases in between. CDR3 length equals 14 residues. The germline V gene encodes CDR1 MNHEY and CDR2 SVGAGI.

This clone was picked up a small number of times. The chain combines TRBV7-9 with TRBJ1-3; D might be TRBD1 (5 bases). The CDR3 contains 16 residues. Deletions cut 5 bases from V and 1 base from J, with 15 bases between. The germline gives CDR1 SEHNR, CDR2 FQNEAQ (reference sequence). The CDR3 loop is CASSRGGRASGNTIYF. Here the CDR3 DNA reads TGTGCCAGCAGCAGGGGAGGGAGGGCATCTGGAAACACCATATATTTT.